Included here is one T cell receptor beta chain sequence, with context. This clone has only a few counts. What antigen it recognizes has not been identified. There are no base qualities to consult, and no much larger clone falls within one base. Patients with autoimmune disease history or receiving systemic immunosuppression were excluded from the trial. In every dose cohort, peripheral blood was drawn for TCR sequencing at baseline, cycle 4 day 1, and cycle 7 day 1. The samples were drawn from a first-in-human, open-label, multicenter phase I dose-escalation trial of ivuxolimab. Adults with locally advanced or metastatic melanoma, renal cell, hepatocellular, or head and neck squamous cell carcinoma were enrolled in the trial. Before TCR sequencing, CD4+ and CD8+ T cells were separately sorted from peripheral blood. The sample is drawn from a study of OX40 agonist ivuxolimab in advanced cancers. About the full investigation: Ivuxolimab, which targeted the costimulatory receptor OX40 (CD134), was an agonistic, fully human IgG2 monoclonal antibody. Intravenous ivuxolimab was administered to patients every 2 weeks at six dose levels: 0.01, 0.1, 0.3, 1.5, 3 and 10 mg/kg. Of the approximately 54 patients in dose escalation, around 19 had hepatocellular carcinoma, approximately 15 had melanoma, 9 had renal cell carcinoma and 9 had head and neck cancer. In the dose-escalation cohort, approximately 82% of patients were male, and the mean age was 60 years with a range of roughly 20 to 85. Patients were allowed to have had prior anti-PD-1, anti-PD-L1 or anti-CTLA-4 therapy, and more than 35% of the dose-escalation patients had been treated with checkpoint inhibitors. Three dose-escalation patients achieved partial responses, one with hepatocellular carcinoma and two with cutaneous melanoma. Peripheral TCRbeta sequencing was intended to test whether TCR sequence diversity was altered and clonal T-cell expansion was caused by ivuxolimab. The paper covers the monotherapy dose-escalation part of the phase I ivuxolimab trial, which included N of about 56 patients. The research as a whole found: After ivuxolimab, more expanded clones were found on average in CD8+ T cells than in CD4+ T cells. Low levels of normalized T-cell clonal expansion were also seen in some patients who did not respond. In the 0.1-3.0 mg/kg groups, partial responders had among the lowest normalized peripheral clonal expansion, particularly in CD8+ T cells. Which antigens the clonally expanded peripheral T cells were specific for was not determined. At doses from 0.1 to 3.0 mg/kg, clonal expansion was seen in both CD4+ and CD8+ blood T cells between baseline and week 6.

Genomic DNA was isolated from the sorted cells so that the TCRbeta CDR3 region could be sequenced. The immunoSEQ Assay was used to sequence the TCRbeta CDR3 regions. TCRdb provides this immuneACCESS table in a form limited to in-frame rearrangements. Some clones are lacking; in checked studies, under half of them reflect an unresolved V gene, and why the rest are absent is not known. This sample gives around 67,000 clones in total; around 84% of them show up just once. The ten top clones hold 2.4% of the sample. This TCR was recovered from an adult with an advanced solid tumor such as melanoma, head and neck, liver or kidney cancer. Material: CD4+ or CD8+ T cells sorted from blood, obtained in a trial of the OX40 agonist ivuxolimab.

The CDR3 protein sequence reads: CASSKSQGHTEAFF. The DNA sequence is as follows: TGTGCCAGCAGTAAGTCACAGGGGCACACTGAAGCTTTCTTT. Rearrangement joined TRBV6-5 to TRBJ1-1; TRBD1 agrees with 7 junctional bases. The CDR3 holds 14 amino acids from the cysteine to the phenylalanine. The sequence is cut down to CDR3 DNA, 42 bases in frame from base 1. Trimming accounts for 5 bases at V and 3 bases at J, while the number of junction bases matched to no gene is 6. In the germline V gene, CDR1 corresponds to MNHEY and CDR2 to SVGAGI.